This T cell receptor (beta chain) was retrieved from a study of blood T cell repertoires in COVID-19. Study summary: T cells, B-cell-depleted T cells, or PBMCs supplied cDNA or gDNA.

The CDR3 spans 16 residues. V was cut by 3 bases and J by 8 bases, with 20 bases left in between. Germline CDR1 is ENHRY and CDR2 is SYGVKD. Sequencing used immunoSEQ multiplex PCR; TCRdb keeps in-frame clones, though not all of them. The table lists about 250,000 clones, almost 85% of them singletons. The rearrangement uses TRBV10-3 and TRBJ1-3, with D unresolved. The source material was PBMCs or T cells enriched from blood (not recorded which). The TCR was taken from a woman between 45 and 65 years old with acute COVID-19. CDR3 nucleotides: TGTGCCATCAGTGATGAGTCCCGCCTCGAGGTAGACACCATATATTTT. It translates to CAISDESRLEVDTIYF.